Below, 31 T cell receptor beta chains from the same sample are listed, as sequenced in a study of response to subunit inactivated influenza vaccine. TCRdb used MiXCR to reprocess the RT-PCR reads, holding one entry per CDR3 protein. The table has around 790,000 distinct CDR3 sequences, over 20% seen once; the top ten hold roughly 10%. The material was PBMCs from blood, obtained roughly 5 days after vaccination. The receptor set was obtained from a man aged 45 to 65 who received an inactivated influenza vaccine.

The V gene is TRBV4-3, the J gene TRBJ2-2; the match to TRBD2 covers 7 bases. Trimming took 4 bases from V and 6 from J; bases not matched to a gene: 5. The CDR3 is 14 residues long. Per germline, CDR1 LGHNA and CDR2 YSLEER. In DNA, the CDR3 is TGCGCCAGCAGCCCCCGACTAGCCGCCGGGGAGCTGTTTTTT. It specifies CASSPRLAAGELFF.

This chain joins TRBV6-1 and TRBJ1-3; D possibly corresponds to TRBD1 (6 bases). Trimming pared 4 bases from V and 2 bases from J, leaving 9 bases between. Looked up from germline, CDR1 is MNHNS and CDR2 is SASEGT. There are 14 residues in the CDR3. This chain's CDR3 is CASSVDSAGNTIYF. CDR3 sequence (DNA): TGTGCCAGCAGTGTGGACAGCGCTGGAAACACCATATATTTT.

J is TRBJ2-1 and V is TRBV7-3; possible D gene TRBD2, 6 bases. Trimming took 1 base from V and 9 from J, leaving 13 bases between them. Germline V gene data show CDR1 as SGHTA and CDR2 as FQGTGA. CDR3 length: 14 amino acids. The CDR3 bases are TGTGCCAGCAGCTTAATGGGGACGGAGGGTGAGCAGTTCTTC. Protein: CASSLMGTEGEQFF.

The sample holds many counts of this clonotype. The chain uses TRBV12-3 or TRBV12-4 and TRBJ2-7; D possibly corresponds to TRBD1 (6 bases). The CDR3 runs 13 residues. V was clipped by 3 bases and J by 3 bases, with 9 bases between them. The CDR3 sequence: CASSFAGDYEQYF. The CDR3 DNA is TGTGCCAGCAGTTTTGCAGGGGACTACGAGCAGTACTTC.

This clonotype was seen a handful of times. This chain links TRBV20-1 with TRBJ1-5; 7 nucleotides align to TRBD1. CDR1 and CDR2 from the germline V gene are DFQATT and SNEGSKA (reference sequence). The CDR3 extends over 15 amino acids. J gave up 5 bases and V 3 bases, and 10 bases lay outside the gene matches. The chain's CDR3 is CSARITGEGHQPQHF. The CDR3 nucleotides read TGCAGTGCTAGGATAACAGGGGAGGGCCATCAGCCCCAGCATTTT.

CDR3 protein: CASSLRQSSEQFF. As DNA, the CDR3 is TGTGCCAGCAGCCTCCGACAATCAAGTGAGCAGTTCTTC. The rearrangement links TRBV5-6 to TRBJ2-1; no reliable D call. The CDR3 length is 13 residues. Germline CDR1 is SGHDT and CDR2 is YYEEEE. Trimming took 4 bases from V and 9 from J, leaving 14 bases between them. The full variable domain, with the rest looked up from reference TRBV5-6 and TRBJ2-1, is DAGVTQSPTHLIKTRGQQVTLRCSPKSGHDTVSWYQQALGQGPQFIFQYYEEEERQRGNFPDRFSGHQFPNYSSELNVNALLLGDSALYLCASSLRQSSEQFFGPGTRLTVL.

The CDR3 here is CSAGTSGRAGPEQFF. The CDR3 DNA reads TGCAGTGCTGGGACTAGCGGGAGGGCTGGGCCTGAGCAGTTCTTC. The chain joins TRBV20-1 to TRBJ2-1; 16 nucleotides match TRBD2. J was trimmed by 9 bases and V by 5 bases; bases with no gene match: 7. Germline loops: CDR1 DFQATT, CDR2 SNEGSKA (reference sequence). The CDR3 loop spans 15 amino acids.

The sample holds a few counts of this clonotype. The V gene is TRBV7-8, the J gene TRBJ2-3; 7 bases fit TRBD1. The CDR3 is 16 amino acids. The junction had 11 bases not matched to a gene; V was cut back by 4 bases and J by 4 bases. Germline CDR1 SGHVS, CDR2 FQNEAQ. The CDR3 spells CASSSKTGFSADTQYF. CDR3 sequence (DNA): TGTGCCAGCAGCTCAAAGACAGGGTTTTCCGCAGATACGCAGTATTTT.

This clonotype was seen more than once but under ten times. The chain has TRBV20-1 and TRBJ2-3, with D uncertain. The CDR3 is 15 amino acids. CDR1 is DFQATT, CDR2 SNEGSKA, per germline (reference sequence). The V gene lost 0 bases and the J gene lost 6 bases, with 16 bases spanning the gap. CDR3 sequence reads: CSARDVSKGGDTQYF. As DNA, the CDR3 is TGCAGTGCTAGAGATGTTTCTAAGGGTGGGGATACGCAGTATTTT.

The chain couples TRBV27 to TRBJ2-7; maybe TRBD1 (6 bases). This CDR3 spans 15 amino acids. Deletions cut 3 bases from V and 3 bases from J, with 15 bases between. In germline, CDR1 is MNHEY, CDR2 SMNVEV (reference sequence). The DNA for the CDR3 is TGTGCCAGCAGTTTGGGGACACCTGGATTCTACGAGCAGTACTTC. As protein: CASSLGTPGFYEQYF.

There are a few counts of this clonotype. The DNA for the CDR3 is TGTGCCAGCAGTGGCGTTGCAGGGGCTGTCTATGGCTACACCTTC. It specifies CASSGVAGAVYGYTF. This chain connects TRBV6-1 to TRBJ1-2; the D gene is possibly TRBD1 (6 bases). Deletions cut 4 bases from V and 4 bases from J, with 16 bases between. The CDR3 extends over 15 amino acids. Germline V gives CDR1 MNHNS, CDR2 SASEGT.

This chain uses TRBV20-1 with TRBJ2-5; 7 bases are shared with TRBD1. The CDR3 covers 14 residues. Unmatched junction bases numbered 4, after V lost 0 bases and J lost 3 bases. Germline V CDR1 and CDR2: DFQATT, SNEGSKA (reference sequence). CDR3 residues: CSAREQGLKETQYF. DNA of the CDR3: TGCAGTGCTAGAGAACAGGGGTTGAAAGAGACCCAGTACTTC.

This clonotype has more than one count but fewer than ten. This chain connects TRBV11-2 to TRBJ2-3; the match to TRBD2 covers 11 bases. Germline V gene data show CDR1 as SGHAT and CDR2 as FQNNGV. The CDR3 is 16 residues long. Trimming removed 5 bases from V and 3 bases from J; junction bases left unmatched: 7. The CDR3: CASSAQLAGETDTQYF. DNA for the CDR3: TGTGCCAGCAGCGCCCAACTAGCGGGGGAGACAGATACGCAGTATTTT.

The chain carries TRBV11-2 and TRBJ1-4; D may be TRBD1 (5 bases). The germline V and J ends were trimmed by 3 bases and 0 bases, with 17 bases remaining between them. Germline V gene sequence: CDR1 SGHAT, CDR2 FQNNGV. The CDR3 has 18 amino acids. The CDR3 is CASSLGGFLIPTNEKLFF. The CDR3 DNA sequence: TGTGCCAGCAGCTTGGGGGGATTCTTAATCCCAACTAATGAAAAACTGTTTTTT.

The CDR3 bases are TGCAGTGCTAGAGGGCCTTCCGCCGAGCAGTACTTC. It yields the protein CSARGPSAEQYF. The chain uses TRBV20-1 and TRBJ2-7; D is uncertain. V was shortened by 1 base and J by 6 bases, with 10 bases between the two germline ends. The CDR3 is 12 amino acids. Germline V gene data show CDR1 as DFQATT and CDR2 as SNEGSKA (reference sequence).

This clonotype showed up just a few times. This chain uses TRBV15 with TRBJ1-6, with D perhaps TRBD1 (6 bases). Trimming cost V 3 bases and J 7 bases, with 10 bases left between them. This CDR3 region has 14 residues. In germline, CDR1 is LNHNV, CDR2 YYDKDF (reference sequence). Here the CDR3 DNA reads TGTGCCACCAGCAGGGACAGCGGGAATTCACCCCTCCACTTT. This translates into CATSRDSGNSPLHF.

CDR3 nucleotide sequence: TGTGCCAGCAGTGAACCAGGAACGAACACTGAAGCTTTCTTT. Protein product: CASSEPGTNTEAFF. The rearrangement links TRBV6-1 to TRBJ1-1; D unclear. In germline, CDR1 is MNHNS, CDR2 SASEGT. The CDR3 loop spans 14 amino acids. V was trimmed by 2 bases and J by 1 base, leaving 8 bases between them.

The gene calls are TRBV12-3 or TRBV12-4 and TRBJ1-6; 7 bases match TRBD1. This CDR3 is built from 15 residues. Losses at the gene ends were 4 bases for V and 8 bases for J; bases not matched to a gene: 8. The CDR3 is CASSSRDRAYSPLHF. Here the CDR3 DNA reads TGTGCCAGCAGTTCACGGGACAGAGCCTATTCACCCCTCCACTTT.

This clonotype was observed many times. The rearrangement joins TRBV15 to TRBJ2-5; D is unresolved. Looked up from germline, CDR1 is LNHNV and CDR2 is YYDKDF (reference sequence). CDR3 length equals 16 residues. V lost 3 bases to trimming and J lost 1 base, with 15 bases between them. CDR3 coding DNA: TGTGCCACCAGCAGGGCAACTTGGGTCTTCCAAGAGACCCAGTACTTC. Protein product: CATSRATWVFQETQYF.

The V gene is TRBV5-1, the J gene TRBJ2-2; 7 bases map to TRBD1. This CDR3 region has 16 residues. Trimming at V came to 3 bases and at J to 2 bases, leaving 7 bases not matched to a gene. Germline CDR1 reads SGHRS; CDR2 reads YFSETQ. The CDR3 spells CASSWATGYNTGELFF. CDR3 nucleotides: TGCGCCAGCAGCTGGGCGACAGGGTACAACACCGGGGAGCTGTTTTTT.

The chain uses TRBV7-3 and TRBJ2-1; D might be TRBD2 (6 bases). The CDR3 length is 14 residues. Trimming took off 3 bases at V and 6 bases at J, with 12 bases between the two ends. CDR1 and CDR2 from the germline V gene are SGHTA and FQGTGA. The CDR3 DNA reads TGTGCCAGCAGCTTGACCGGGGGAACCAATGAGCAGTTCTTC. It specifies CASSLTGGTNEQFF. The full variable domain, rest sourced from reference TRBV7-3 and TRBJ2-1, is GAGVSQTPSNKVTEKGKYVELRCDPISGHTALYWYRQSLGQGPEFLIYFQGTGAADDSGLPNDRFFAVRPEGSVSTLKIQRTERGDSAVYLCASSLTGGTNEQFFGPGTRLTVL.

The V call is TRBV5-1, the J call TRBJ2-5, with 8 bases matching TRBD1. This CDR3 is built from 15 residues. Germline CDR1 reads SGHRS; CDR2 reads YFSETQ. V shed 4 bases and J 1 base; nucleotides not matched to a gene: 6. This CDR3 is CASSNSGTGQETQYF. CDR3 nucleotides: TGCGCCAGCAGCAATTCCGGGACAGGCCAAGAGACCCAGTACTTC.

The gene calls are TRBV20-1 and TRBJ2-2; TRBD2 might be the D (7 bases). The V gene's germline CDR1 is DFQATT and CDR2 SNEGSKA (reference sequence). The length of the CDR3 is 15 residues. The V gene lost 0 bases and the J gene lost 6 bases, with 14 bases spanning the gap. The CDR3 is CSARDGGGGAGELFF. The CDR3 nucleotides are TGCAGTGCTAGAGATGGGGGCGGGGGAGCCGGGGAGCTGTTTTTT.

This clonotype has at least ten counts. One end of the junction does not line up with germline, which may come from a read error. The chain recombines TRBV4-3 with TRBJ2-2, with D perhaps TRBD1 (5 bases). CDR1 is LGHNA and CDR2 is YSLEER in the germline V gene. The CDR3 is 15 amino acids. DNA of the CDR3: TGCGCCAGCAGCAAAGACAGACTGAACACCGGGGAGCTGTTTTTT. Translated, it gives CASSKDRLNTGELFF.

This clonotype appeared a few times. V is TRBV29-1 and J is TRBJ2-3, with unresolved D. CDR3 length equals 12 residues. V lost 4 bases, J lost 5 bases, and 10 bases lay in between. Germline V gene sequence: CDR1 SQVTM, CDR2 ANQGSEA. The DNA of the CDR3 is TGCAGCGTTGTGATGGGGTTAGATACGCAGTATTTT. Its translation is CSVVMGLDTQYF.

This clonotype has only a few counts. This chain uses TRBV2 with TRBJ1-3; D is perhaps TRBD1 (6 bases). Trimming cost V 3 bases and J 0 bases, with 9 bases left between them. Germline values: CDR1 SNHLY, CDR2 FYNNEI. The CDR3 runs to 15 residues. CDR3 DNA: TGTGCCAGCAGTGATTCGACAGGCTCTGGAAACACCATATATTTT. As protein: CASSDSTGSGNTIYF.

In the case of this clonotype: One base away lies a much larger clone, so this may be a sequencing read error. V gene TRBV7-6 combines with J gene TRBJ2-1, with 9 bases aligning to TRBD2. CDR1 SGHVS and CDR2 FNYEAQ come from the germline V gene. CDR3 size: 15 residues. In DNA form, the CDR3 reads TGTGCCAGCAGCCGCGGTCTAGCGGGGTACAATGAGCAGCTCTTC. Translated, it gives CASSRGLAGYNEQLF.

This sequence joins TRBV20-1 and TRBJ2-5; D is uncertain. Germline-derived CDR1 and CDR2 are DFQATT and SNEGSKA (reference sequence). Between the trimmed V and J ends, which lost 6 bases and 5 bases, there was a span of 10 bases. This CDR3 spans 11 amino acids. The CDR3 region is CSAGPAETQYF. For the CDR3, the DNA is TGCAGTGCAGGGCCCGCGGAGACCCAGTACTTC.

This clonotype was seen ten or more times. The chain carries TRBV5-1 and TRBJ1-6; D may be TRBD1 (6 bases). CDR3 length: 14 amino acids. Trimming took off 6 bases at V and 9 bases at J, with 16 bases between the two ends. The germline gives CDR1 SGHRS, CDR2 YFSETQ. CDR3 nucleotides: TGCGCCAGCACCCCCGGGACACGGCGTTCACCCCTCCACTTT. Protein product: CASTPGTRRSPLHF.

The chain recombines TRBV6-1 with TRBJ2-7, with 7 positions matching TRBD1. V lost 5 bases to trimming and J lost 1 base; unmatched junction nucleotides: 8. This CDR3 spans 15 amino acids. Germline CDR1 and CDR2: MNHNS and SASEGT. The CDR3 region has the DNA TGTGCCAGCAGTAGACCGGGACAGAAATCCTACGAGCAGTACTTC. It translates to CASSRPGQKSYEQYF.

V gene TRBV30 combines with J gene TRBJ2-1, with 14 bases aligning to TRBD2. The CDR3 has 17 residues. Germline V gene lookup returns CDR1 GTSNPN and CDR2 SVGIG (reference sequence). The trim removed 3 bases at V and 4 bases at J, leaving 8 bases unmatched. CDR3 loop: CAWRRLAGGFFYNEQFF. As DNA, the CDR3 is TGTGCCTGGAGGAGACTAGCGGGAGGGTTTTTTTACAATGAGCAGTTCTTC.